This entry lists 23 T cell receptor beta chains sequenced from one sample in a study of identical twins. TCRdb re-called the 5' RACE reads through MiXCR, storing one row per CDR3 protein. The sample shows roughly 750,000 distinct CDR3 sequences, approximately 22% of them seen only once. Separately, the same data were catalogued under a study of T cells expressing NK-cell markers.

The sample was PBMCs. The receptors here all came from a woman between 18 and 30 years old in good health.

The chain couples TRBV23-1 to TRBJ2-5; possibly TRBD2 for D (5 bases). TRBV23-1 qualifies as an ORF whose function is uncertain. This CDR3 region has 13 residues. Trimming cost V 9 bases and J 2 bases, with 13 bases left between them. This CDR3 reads CASRTETQETQYF. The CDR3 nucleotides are TGCGCCAGTCGGACTGAAACTCAAGAGACCCAGTACTTC.

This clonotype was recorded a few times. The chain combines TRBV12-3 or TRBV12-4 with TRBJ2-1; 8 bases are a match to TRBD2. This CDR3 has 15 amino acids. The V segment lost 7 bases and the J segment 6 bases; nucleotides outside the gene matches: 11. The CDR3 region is CASTPPGGRRNEQFF. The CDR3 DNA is TGTGCCAGCACTCCCCCGGGAGGGAGGCGCAATGAGCAGTTCTTC.

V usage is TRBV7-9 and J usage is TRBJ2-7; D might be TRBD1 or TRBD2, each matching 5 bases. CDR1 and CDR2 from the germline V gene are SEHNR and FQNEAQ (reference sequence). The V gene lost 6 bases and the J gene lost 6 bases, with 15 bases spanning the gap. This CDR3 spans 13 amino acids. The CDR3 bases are TGTGCCAGCAGTCTAAGGGGAGACCCCGAGCAGTACTTC. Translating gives CASSLRGDPEQYF.

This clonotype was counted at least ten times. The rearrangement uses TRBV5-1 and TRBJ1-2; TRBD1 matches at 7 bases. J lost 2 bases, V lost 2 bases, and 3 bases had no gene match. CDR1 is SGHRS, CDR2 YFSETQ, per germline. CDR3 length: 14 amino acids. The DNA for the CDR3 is TGCGCCAGCAGCTTAGACAGGGCCAACTATGGCTACACCTTC. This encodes CASSLDRANYGYTF.

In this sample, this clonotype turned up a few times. The CDR3 is CSAVSTGDWNEQFF. The CDR3, as DNA: TGCAGTGCGGTTTCCACGGGAGATTGGAATGAGCAGTTCTTC. The gene calls are TRBV20-1 and TRBJ2-1; the D gene is possibly TRBD2 (6 bases). Trimming stripped 6 bases from V and 7 bases from J, with 19 bases between. This CDR3 has 14 residues. Per germline, CDR1 DFQATT and CDR2 SNEGSKA (reference sequence).

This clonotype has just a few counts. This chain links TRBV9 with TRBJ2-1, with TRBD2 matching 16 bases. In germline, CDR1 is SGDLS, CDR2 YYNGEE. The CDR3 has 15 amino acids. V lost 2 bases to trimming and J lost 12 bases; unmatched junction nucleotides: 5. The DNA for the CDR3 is TGTGCCAGCAGCGTCGGGACTAGCGGGAGGGTGGTGCAGTTCTTC. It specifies CASSVGTSGRVVQFF. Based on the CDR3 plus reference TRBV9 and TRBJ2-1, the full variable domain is DSGVTQTPKHLITATGQRVTLRCSPRSGDLSVYWYQQSLDQGLQFLIQYYNGEERAKGNILERFSAQQFPDLHSELNLSSLELGDSALYFCASSVGTSGRVVQFFGPGTRLTVL.

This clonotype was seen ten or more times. The CDR3 nucleotides read TGTGCCAGCAGCCCAAATAGCGGGGGGAATGAGCAGTTCTTC. It translates to CASSPNSGGNEQFF. The chain links TRBV11-3 to TRBJ2-1; TRBD2 aligns across 10 bases. Germline V lookup: CDR1 SGHNT, CDR2 YENEEA. The CDR3 spans 14 residues. V lost 5 bases and J lost 7; bases outside the gene matches: 5.

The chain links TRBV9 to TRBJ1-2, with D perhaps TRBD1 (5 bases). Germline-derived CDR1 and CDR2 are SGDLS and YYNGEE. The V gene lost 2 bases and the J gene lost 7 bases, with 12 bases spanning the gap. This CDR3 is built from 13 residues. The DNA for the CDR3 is TGTGCCAGCAGCGTCGACTACGGGGGTGGCTACACCTTC. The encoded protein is CASSVDYGGGYTF.

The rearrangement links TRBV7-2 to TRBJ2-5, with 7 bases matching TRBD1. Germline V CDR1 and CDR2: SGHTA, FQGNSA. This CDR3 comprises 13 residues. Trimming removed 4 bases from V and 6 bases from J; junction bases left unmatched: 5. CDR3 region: CASSSTGRQTQYF. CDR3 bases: TGTGCCAGCAGCTCGACAGGGCGGCAGACCCAGTACTTC.

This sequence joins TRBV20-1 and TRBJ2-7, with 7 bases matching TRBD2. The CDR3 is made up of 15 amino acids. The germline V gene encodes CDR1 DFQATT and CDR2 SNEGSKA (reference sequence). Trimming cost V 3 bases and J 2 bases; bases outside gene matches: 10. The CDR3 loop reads CSASGRAGSTYEQYF. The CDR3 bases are TGCAGTGCTAGCGGTAGAGCGGGGTCCACCTACGAGCAGTACTTC.

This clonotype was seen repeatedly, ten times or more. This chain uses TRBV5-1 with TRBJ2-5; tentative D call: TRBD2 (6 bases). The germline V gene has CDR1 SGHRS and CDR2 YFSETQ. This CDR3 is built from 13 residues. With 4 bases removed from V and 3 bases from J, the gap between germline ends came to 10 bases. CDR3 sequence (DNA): TGCGCCAGCAGCGGGGGGACGAAAGAGACCCAGTACTTC. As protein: CASSGGTKETQYF.

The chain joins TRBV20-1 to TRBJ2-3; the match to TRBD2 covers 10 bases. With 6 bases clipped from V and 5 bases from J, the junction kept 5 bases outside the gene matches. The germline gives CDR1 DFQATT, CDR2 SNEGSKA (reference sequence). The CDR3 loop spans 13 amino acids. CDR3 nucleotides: TGCAGTGCCCCTAGACTAGCGGGAGATACGCAGTATTTT. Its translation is CSAPRLAGDTQYF.

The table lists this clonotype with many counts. CDR3 bases: TGTGCCAGCAGCCGAGCAGCGGGGCAGTACTTC. It codes for CASSRAAGQYF. The rearrangement uses TRBV12-3 or TRBV12-4 and TRBJ2-5, with TRBD2 identical over 7 bases. The CDR3 runs 11 residues. Trimming removed 6 bases from V and 11 bases from J; junction bases left unmatched: 6.

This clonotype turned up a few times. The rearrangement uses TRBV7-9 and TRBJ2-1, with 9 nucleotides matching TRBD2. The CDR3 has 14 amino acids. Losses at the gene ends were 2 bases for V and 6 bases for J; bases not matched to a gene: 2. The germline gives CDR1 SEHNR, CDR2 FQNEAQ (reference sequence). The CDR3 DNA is TGTGCCAGCAGCTTAATAGCGGGGGCCAATGAGCAGTTCTTC. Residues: CASSLIAGANEQFF.

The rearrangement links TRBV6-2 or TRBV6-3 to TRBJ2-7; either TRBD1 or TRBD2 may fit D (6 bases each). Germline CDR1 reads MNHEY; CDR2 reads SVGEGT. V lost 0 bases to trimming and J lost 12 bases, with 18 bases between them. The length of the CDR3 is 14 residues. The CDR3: CASSYSNGGHQAYF. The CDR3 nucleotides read TGTGCCAGCAGTTACTCGAACGGGGGCCACCAGGCGTACTTC.

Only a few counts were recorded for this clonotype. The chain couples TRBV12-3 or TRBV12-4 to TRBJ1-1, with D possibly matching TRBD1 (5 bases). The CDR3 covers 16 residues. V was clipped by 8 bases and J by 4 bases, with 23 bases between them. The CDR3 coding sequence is TGTGCCAGCTCCCCCCAGGGCTCGTGGACCCTCACTGAAGCTTTCTTT. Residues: CASSPQGSWTLTEAFF.

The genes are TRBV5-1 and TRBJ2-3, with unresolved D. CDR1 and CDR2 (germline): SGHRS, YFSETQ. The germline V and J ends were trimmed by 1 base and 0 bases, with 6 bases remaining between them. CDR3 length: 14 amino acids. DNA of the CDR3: TGCGCCAGCAGCTTGTTGCCTAGCACAGATACGCAGTATTTT. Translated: CASSLLPSTDTQYF. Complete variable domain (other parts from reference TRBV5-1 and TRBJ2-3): KAGVTQTPRYLIKTRGQQVTLSCSPISGHRSVSWYQQTPGQGLQFLFEYFSETQRNKGNFPGRFSGRQFSNSRSEMNVSTLELGDSALYLCASSLLPSTDTQYFGPGTRLTVL.

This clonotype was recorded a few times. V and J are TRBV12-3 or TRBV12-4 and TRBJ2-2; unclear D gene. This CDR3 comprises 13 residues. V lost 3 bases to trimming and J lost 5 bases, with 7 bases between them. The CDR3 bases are TGTGCCAGCAGTTTCTCCGATACCGGGGAGCTGTTTTTT. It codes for CASSFSDTGELFF.

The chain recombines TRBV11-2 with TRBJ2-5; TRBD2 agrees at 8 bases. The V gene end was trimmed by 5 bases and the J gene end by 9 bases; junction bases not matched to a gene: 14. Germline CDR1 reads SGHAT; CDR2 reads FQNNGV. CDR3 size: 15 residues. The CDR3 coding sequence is TGTGCCAGCAGCCGGTGCAAGCGGGAGAATCGAGCCCAGTACTTC. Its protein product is CASSRCKRENRAQYF.

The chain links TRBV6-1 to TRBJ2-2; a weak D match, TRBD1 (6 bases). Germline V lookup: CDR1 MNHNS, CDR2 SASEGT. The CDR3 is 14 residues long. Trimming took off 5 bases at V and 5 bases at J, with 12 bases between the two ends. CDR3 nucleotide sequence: TGTGCCAGCAGTACAGGGTTTAGGACCGGGGAGCTGTTTTTT. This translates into CASSTGFRTGELFF.

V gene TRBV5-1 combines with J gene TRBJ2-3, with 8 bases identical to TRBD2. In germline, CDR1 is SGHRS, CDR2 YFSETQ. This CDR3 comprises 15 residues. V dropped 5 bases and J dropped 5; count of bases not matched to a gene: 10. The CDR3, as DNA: TGCGCCAGCAGTCGGGCGGGGGGACCAGGAGATACGCAGTATTTT. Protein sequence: CASSRAGGPGDTQYF. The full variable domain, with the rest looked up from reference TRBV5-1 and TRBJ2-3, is KAGVTQTPRYLIKTRGQQVTLSCSPISGHRSVSWYQQTPGQGLQFLFEYFSETQRNKGNFPGRFSGRQFSNSRSEMNVSTLELGDSALYLCASSRAGGPGDTQYFGPGTRLTVL.

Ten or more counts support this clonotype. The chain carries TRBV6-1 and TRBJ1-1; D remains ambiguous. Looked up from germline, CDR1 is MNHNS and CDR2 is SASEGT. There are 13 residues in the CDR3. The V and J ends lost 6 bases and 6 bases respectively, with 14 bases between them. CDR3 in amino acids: CASRSEHGAEAFF. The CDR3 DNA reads TGTGCCAGCAGATCCGAACATGGCGCTGAAGCTTTCTTT.

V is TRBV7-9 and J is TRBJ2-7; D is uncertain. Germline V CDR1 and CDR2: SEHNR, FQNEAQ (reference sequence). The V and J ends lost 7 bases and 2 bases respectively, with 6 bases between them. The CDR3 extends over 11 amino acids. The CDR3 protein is CASTGPYEQYF. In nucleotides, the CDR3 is TGTGCCAGCACCGGGCCCTACGAGCAGTACTTC.